Presented here are 18 T cell receptor beta chains from one specimen sequenced in a study of shared clonotypes between healthy human individuals. Data came from immunoSEQ multiplex PCR; TCRdb stores just in-frame clones and leaves some out. The data contain around 640,000 clones, about 96% of them singletons. It was CD45RO-negative cells, positively selected for CCR7, that made up naive CD8 cells, with terminally differentiated effector memory CD45RA+ cells excluded. Sample: naive CD8+ T cells sorted from blood. These TCRs come from a woman between 25 and 40 years old in good health.

The chain has TRBV4-2 and TRBJ1-2; 8 nucleotides agree with TRBD1. This CDR3 comprises 18 residues. Germline CDR1 is LGHNA and CDR2 is YNFKEQ. Trimming cost V 0 bases and J 4 bases; bases outside gene matches: 13. The chain's CDR3 is CASSQEYNQAGGTYGYTF. CDR3 nucleotide sequence: TGTGCCAGCAGCCAAGAATATAATCAGGCAGGGGGCACCTATGGCTACACCTTC.

The gene calls are TRBV7-9 and TRBJ2-7; the match to TRBD2 covers 8 bases. The V and J ends lost 2 bases and 5 bases, in that order; junction bases with no gene match: 11. This CDR3 comprises 16 residues. The germline gives CDR1 SEHNR, CDR2 FQNEAQ (reference sequence). CDR3 in amino acids: CASSLLTPSGFDEQYF. CDR3 DNA: TGTGCCAGCAGCTTATTAACCCCTAGCGGGTTTGACGAGCAGTACTTC.

The chain has TRBV10-1 and TRBJ2-1; D uncertain. CDR3 length: 14 residues. The V end was cut by 0 bases, the J end by 1 base, with 4 bases between. Germline CDR1 is WNHNN and CDR2 is SYGVQD (reference sequence). The CDR3 spells CASSESESYNEQFF. CDR3 nucleotides: TGCGCCAGCAGTGAGTCGGAGTCCTACAATGAGCAGTTCTTC.

This chain links TRBV5-1 with TRBJ2-3; D may be TRBD1 or TRBD2 (7 bases each). This CDR3 is 15 amino acids long. Germline CDR1 is SGHRS and CDR2 is YFSETQ. The ends were cut back, 0 bases at V and 2 bases at J, with 10 bases in the middle. The CDR3 nucleotides are TGCGCCAGCAGCTTGGGGGAGGGGGCCACAGATACGCAGTATTTT. Residues: CASSLGEGATDTQYF.

The chain recombines TRBV5-8 with TRBJ1-2; 9 nucleotides match TRBD1. Trimming at V came to 4 bases and at J to 0 bases, leaving 7 bases not matched to a gene. In germline, CDR1 is SGHTS, CDR2 YDEGEE. The CDR3 has 16 residues. Here the CDR3 DNA reads TGTGCCAGCAGCCATGACAGGGGGGCTGCTAACTATGGCTACACCTTC. Its protein is CASSHDRGAANYGYTF.

V is TRBV5-6 and J is TRBJ2-1; weak D call: TRBD2 (6 bases). Germline values: CDR1 SGHDT, CDR2 YYEEEE. The CDR3 loop spans 15 amino acids. V lost 4 bases, J lost 0 bases, and 11 bases lay in between. CDR3 amino acids: CASSPAGSSYNEQFF. CDR3 nucleotide sequence: TGTGCCAGCAGCCCGGCGGGGAGCTCCTACAATGAGCAGTTCTTC.

The chain has TRBV9 and TRBJ2-7; D uncertain. The CDR3 covers 13 residues. The V end lost 0 bases, the J end lost 6 bases, and 10 bases lay between the germline ends. CDR1 and CDR2 (germline): SGDLS, YYNGEE. CDR3 sequence: CASSVGVLTEQYF. CDR3 in DNA: TGTGCCAGCAGCGTAGGCGTCCTCACCGAGCAGTACTTC.

V usage is TRBV5-6 and J usage is TRBJ1-1, with TRBD1 matching 10 bases. V lost 4 bases, J lost 2 bases, and 8 bases stayed unmatched. The CDR3 runs 16 residues. In germline, CDR1 is SGHDT, CDR2 YYEEEE. Here the CDR3 reads CASSVTGGLANTEAFF. CDR3 nucleotide sequence: TGTGCCAGCAGCGTGACAGGGGGCCTAGCCAACACTGAAGCTTTCTTT.

The chain uses TRBV28 and TRBJ2-3; 12 positions agree with TRBD2. The CDR3 loop spans 19 amino acids. The junction had 13 bases not matched to a gene; V was cut back by 5 bases and J by 1 base. CDR1 MDHEN and CDR2 SYDVKM come from the germline V gene. Written as DNA, the CDR3 is TGTGCCAGCAGTCCACTAGGGCTAGCGGGAGGGCCGGGCACAGATACGCAGTATTTT. It encodes CASSPLGLAGGPGTDTQYF. Based on the CDR3 plus reference TRBV28 and TRBJ2-3, the full variable domain is DVKVTQSSRYLVKRTGEKVFLECVQDMDHENMFWYRQDPGLGLRLIYFSYDVKMKEKGDIPEGYSVSREKKERFSLILESASTNQTSMYLCASSPLGLAGGPGTDTQYFGPGTRLTVL.

V is TRBV10-3 and J is TRBJ2-3; 8 bases are shared with TRBD1. The CDR3 has 14 amino acids. Germline V lookup: CDR1 ENHRY, CDR2 SYGVKD. The junction had 7 bases not matched to a gene; V was cut back by 10 bases and J by 1 base. For the CDR3, the DNA is TGTGCCAACGGTGGGACAGGTCGCACAGATACGCAGTATTTT. This translates into CANGGTGRTDTQYF.

The chain employs TRBV5-6 and TRBJ1-2; 7 nucleotides match TRBD1. The CDR3 extends over 15 amino acids. J was trimmed by 4 bases and V by 6 bases; bases with no gene match: 12. Germline values: CDR1 SGHDT, CDR2 YYEEEE. This CDR3 is CASNFGRGQFYGYTF. CDR3 sequence (DNA): TGTGCCAGCAACTTTGGCAGGGGACAGTTCTATGGCTACACCTTC.

V gene TRBV7-3 combines with J gene TRBJ2-1; D not certain. The CDR3 sequence is 13 residues long. V lost 4 bases to trimming and J lost 2 bases, with 6 bases between them. Per germline, CDR1 SGHTA and CDR2 FQGTGA. The chain's CDR3 is CASSYDTYNEQFF. CDR3 DNA sequence: TGTGCCAGCAGCTACGATACCTACAATGAGCAGTTCTTC. The full variable domain, its missing parts supplied by reference TRBV7-3 and TRBJ2-1, is GAGVSQTPSNKVTEKGKYVELRCDPISGHTALYWYRQSLGQGPEFLIYFQGTGAADDSGLPNDRFFAVRPEGSVSTLKIQRTERGDSAVYLCASSYDTYNEQFFGPGTRLTVL.

This chain uses TRBV19 with TRBJ2-2, with 7 bases fitting TRBD1. The V and J ends lost 10 bases and 1 base, in that order; junction bases with no gene match: 6. The CDR3 consists of 14 residues. Germline assignment: CDR1 LNHDA and CDR2 SQIVND (reference sequence). The DNA for the CDR3 is TGTGCCACCCAGGCAGGGGGGAACACCGGGGAGCTGTTTTTT. This sequence encodes CATQAGGNTGELFF.

This clone has a handful of counts. The chain employs TRBV6-1 and TRBJ2-7; D unclear. The CDR3 runs to 14 residues. V was pared by 2 bases and J by 3 bases, with 11 bases between. The V gene's germline CDR1 is MNHNS and CDR2 SASEGT. CDR3 in DNA: TGTGCCAGCAGTGAACAGCAGCTAAACTACGAGCAGTACTTC. Amino acids: CASSEQQLNYEQYF.

This chain connects TRBV11-3 to TRBJ2-3, with D hard to call. V was pared by 1 base and J by 2 bases, with 16 bases between. Germline loops: CDR1 SGHNT, CDR2 YENEEA. The CDR3 has 17 amino acids. The DNA of the CDR3 is TGTGCCAGCAGCTTAGTTCCAGCCAGAGGAAACACAGATACGCAGTATTTT. Translation gives CASSLVPARGNTDTQYF.

The V gene is TRBV11-2, the J gene TRBJ2-1, with D tentatively TRBD1 (5 bases). The CDR3 totals 16 residues. Germline CDR1 SGHAT, CDR2 FQNNGV. Trimming removed 5 bases from V and 1 base from J, with 15 bases in between. The DNA of the CDR3 is TGTGCCAGCAGCCAGGGCGTAGGAGTTTCCTACAATGAGCAGTTCTTC. Protein sequence: CASSQGVGVSYNEQFF. The whole variable domain, remainder taken from reference TRBV11-2 and TRBJ2-1, is EAGVAQSPRYKIIEKRQSVAFWCNPISGHATLYWYQQILGQGPKLLIQFQNNGVVDDSQLPKDRFSAERLKGVDSTLKIQPAKLEDSAVYLCASSQGVGVSYNEQFFGPGTRLTVL.

The chain joins TRBV7-9 to TRBJ2-5, with 7 bases fitting TRBD1. The CDR3 extends over 15 amino acids. Germline lookup yields CDR1 SEHNR and CDR2 FQNEAQ (reference sequence). With 1 base clipped from V and 1 base from J, the junction kept 3 bases outside the gene matches. For the CDR3, the DNA is TGTGCCAGCAGCTTAGTGGGACAGCGCCAAGAGACCCAGTACTTC. This translates into CASSLVGQRQETQYF.

CDR3 coding DNA: TGTGCCAGCCTGGACAGGGGAGCGAACACTGAAGCTTTCTTT. Its translation: CASLDRGANTEAFF. The chain uses TRBV28 and TRBJ1-1, with 9 positions matching TRBD1. This CDR3 spans 14 amino acids. The germline V gene encodes CDR1 MDHEN and CDR2 SYDVKM. V shed 8 bases and J 1 base; nucleotides not matched to a gene: 5.